The next 24 T cell receptor beta chains were all read from a single sample in a study of cytomegalovirus exposure and HLA in healthy donors. Researchers ran the PCR with 60 Vbeta and 13 Jbeta primers. TCRdb's table, derived via immunoSEQ multiplex PCR, lists solely in-frame clones and lacks some. This sample yields 160,000 or so clones, of which 70% to 85% are seen a single time; under 7.5% belongs to the top ten. Specimen: PBMCs. Receptors originate from a woman aged 50 to 65 in good health and CMV-seropositive.

V gene TRBV4-1 combines with J gene TRBJ1-1; 8 positions agree with TRBD1. Germline V gene lookup returns CDR1 MGHRA and CDR2 YSYEKL. Germline trimming cut 5 bases from V and 1 base from J; bases unmatched to any gene: 6. The CDR3 covers 15 residues. This CDR3 reads CASSAWTGSNTEAFF. The CDR3 region has the DNA TGCGCCAGCAGCGCATGGACAGGGTCGAACACTGAAGCTTTCTTT.

The chain carries TRBV10-1 and TRBJ1-1, with a tentative D call TRBD1 (5 bases). With 0 bases removed from V and 7 bases from J, the gap between germline ends came to 9 bases. Germline CDR1 is WNHNN and CDR2 is SYGVQD (reference sequence). The CDR3 loop spans 13 amino acids. The CDR3 loop reads CASSESGRHEAFF. The CDR3 nucleotides read TGCGCCAGCAGTGAGTCGGGGCGGCATGAAGCTTTCTTT.

This sequence joins TRBV2 and TRBJ2-2, with 10 bases identical to TRBD1. The germline V gene has CDR1 SNHLY and CDR2 FYNNEI. This CDR3 has 14 residues. Trimming cost V 7 bases and J 7 bases; bases outside gene matches: 6. CDR3: CASKRTGGFGELFF. The CDR3 bases are TGTGCCAGCAAGCGGACAGGGGGTTTCGGGGAGCTGTTTTTT.

This clone was seen once. The chain carries TRBV19 and TRBJ1-3; 7 bases are shared with TRBD1. The V gene end was trimmed by 5 bases and the J gene end by 0 bases; junction bases not matched to a gene: 7. The CDR3 totals 16 residues. Germline CDR1 reads LNHDA; CDR2 reads SQIVND (reference sequence). Written as DNA, the CDR3 is TGTGCCAGTAGTGGGACAGCGCGCTCCTCTGGAAACACCATATATTTT. Its translation: CASSGTARSSGNTIYF.

This chain joins TRBV7-6 and TRBJ1-1; tentative D call: TRBD1 (6 bases). The CDR3 sequence is 12 residues long. CDR1 SGHVS and CDR2 FNYEAQ come from the germline V gene. V dropped 3 bases and J dropped 8 bases, with 10 bases sitting between them. CDR3 residues: CASSFPGQEAFF. CDR3 bases: TGTGCCAGCAGCTTTCCGGGACAAGAAGCTTTCTTT. The full variable domain, rest sourced from reference TRBV7-6 and TRBJ1-1, is GAGVSQSPRYKVTKRGQDVALRCDPISGHVSLYWYRQALGQGPEFLTYFNYEAQQDKSGLPNDRFSAERPEGSISTLTIQRTEQRDSAMYRCASSFPGQEAFFGQGTRLTVV.

J is TRBJ1-5 and V is TRBV19; D remains unclear. Looked up from germline, CDR1 is LNHDA and CDR2 is SQIVND (reference sequence). The ends were cut back, 3 bases at V and 5 bases at J, with 8 bases in the middle. This CDR3 has 13 residues. The CDR3 loop reads CASSIEGDQPQHF. The CDR3 DNA sequence: TGTGCCAGTAGTATCGAGGGAGATCAGCCCCAGCATTTT.

This rearrangement joins TRBV7-8 to TRBJ1-5; 7 bases line up with TRBD1. Germline V gives CDR1 SGHVS, CDR2 FQNEAQ. The CDR3 runs 15 residues. V shed 3 bases, J shed 6 bases, and the junction held 8 bases outside the gene matches. The CDR3 here is CASSLARGKAQPQHF. The CDR3 bases are TGTGCCAGCAGCTTGGCCAGGGGGAAGGCTCAGCCCCAGCATTTT.

The CDR3 sequence: CASSRRTGIANEQFF. DNA for the CDR3: TGTGCCAGTAGTAGAAGGACAGGGATTGCTAATGAGCAGTTCTTC. The V call is TRBV19, the J call TRBJ2-1, with 8 bases lining up with TRBD1. Looked up from germline, CDR1 is LNHDA and CDR2 is SQIVND (reference sequence). V lost 4 bases and J lost 7; bases outside the gene matches: 9. The CDR3 length is 15 residues.

The chain is built from TRBV6-5 and TRBJ1-2; D perhaps matches TRBD1 (5 bases). The CDR3 extends over 12 amino acids. V dropped 6 bases and J dropped 1 base, with 6 bases sitting between them. Germline V lookup: CDR1 MNHEY, CDR2 SVGAGI. The chain's CDR3 is CASRQGNYGYTF. In nucleotides, the CDR3 is TGTGCCAGCAGGCAGGGTAACTATGGCTACACCTTC.

This clone was counted once. The V gene is TRBV7-2, the J gene TRBJ2-7, with TRBD1 matching 8 bases. The CDR3 runs to 16 residues. V lost 1 base to trimming and J lost 7 bases; unmatched junction nucleotides: 12. The germline V gene encodes CDR1 SGHTA and CDR2 FQGNSA. This CDR3 is CASSLGVARGRAEQYF. The CDR3 nucleotides are TGTGCCAGCAGCTTAGGTGTTGCCAGGGGGCGCGCTGAGCAGTACTTC.

The gene calls are TRBV7-2 and TRBJ1-6; D possibly corresponds to TRBD1 (5 bases). The CDR3 runs 15 residues. V dropped 5 bases and J dropped 7 bases, with 15 bases sitting between them. Germline V lookup: CDR1 SGHTA, CDR2 FQGNSA. The DNA for the CDR3 is TGTGCCAGCAGCCGCGATGGGGGAGGGAATTCACCCCTCCACTTT. Protein: CASSRDGGGNSPLHF. Full variable domain (missing parts from reference TRBV7-2 and TRBJ1-6): GAGVSQSPSNKVTEKGKDVELRCDPISGHTALYWYRQSLGQGLEFLIYFQGNSAPDKSGLPSDRFSAERTGGSVSTLTIQRTQQEDSAVYLCASSRDGGGNSPLHFGNGTRLTVT.

This rearrangement joins TRBV7-6 to TRBJ2-7; TRBD1 agrees at 7 bases. This CDR3 region has 17 residues. V gave up 3 bases and J gave up 4 bases; unmatched junction bases: 15. Germline V lookup: CDR1 SGHVS, CDR2 FNYEAQ. The DNA of the CDR3 is TGTGCCAGCAGCTTGGAGCCGCCGGACAGGACCAATTACGAGCAGTACTTC. Amino acids: CASSLEPPDRTNYEQYF.

The gene calls are TRBV7-2 and TRBJ1-4, with D tentatively TRBD1 (6 bases). CDR1 is SGHTA, CDR2 FQGNSA, per germline. This CDR3 has 14 residues. Trimming removed 2 bases from V and 7 bases from J, with 11 bases in between. The DNA of the CDR3 is TGTGCCAGCAGCTTACAGGGGATGAGTGAAAAACTGTTTTTT. It yields the protein CASSLQGMSEKLFF.

This chain joins TRBV7-2 and TRBJ2-1, with D possibly TRBD2 on 5 matching bases. CDR3 length: 14 amino acids. Trimming shortened V by 5 bases and J by 3 bases, and 11 bases separated the two germline ends. In germline, CDR1 is SGHTA, CDR2 FQGNSA. The CDR3 DNA reads as TGTGCCAGCAGCGAGGGCTTAAACTACAATGAGCAGTTCTTC. This gives the protein CASSEGLNYNEQFF.

The rearrangement joins TRBV5-1 to TRBJ2-6; maybe TRBD2 (5 bases). V lost 0 bases to trimming and J lost 0 bases, with 16 bases between them. Per the germline V gene, CDR1 is SGHRS and CDR2 is YFSETQ. The CDR3 has 19 amino acids. This CDR3 reads CASSLASLRVPSGANVLTF. CDR3 bases: TGCGCCAGCAGCTTGGCTTCGTTGAGGGTCCCCTCTGGGGCCAACGTCCTGACTTTC.

CDR3 residues: CASSSGGPGQPQHF. CDR3 nucleotides: TGTGCCAGCAGCTCAGGGGGTCCGGGTCAGCCCCAGCATTTT. This chain joins TRBV7-2 and TRBJ1-5; 7 nucleotides agree with TRBD1. This CDR3 is 14 amino acids long. In germline, CDR1 is SGHTA, CDR2 FQGNSA. The ends lost 4 bases at V and 6 bases at J; junction bases unmatched: 6.

The V and J genes are TRBV5-8 and TRBJ1-1; D gene ambiguous. This CDR3 has 16 residues. Trimming cost V 1 base and J 9 bases, with 22 bases left between them. The germline CDR1 and CDR2 sequences are SGHTS and YDEGEE. This chain's CDR3 is CASSLSRDRGPKKAFF. CDR3 DNA: TGTGCCAGCAGCTTGTCCCGGGATCGTGGACCGAAGAAAGCTTTCTTT.

The chain is built from TRBV2 and TRBJ2-7; 7 bases agree with TRBD1. The CDR3 extends over 16 amino acids. The junction had 7 bases not matched to a gene; V was cut back by 2 bases and J by 0 bases. Looked up from germline, CDR1 is SNHLY and CDR2 is FYNNEI. CDR3 in DNA: TGTGCCAGCAGTGAACCTAGGGACAGTAGCTCCTACGAGCAGTACTTC. This gives the protein CASSEPRDSSSYEQYF.

This chain uses TRBV19 with TRBJ2-2, with TRBD2 matching 7 bases. This CDR3 has 15 amino acids. CDR1 and CDR2 from the germline V gene are LNHDA and SQIVND (reference sequence). V dropped 5 bases and J dropped 5; count of bases not matched to a gene: 8. The CDR3 loop is CASSVQWGGTGELFF. The CDR3 DNA follows: TGTGCCAGTAGTGTCCAATGGGGGGGTACCGGGGAGCTGTTTTTT.

J is TRBJ1-2 and V is TRBV5-4; 8 bases match TRBD1. The junction had 12 bases not matched to a gene; V was cut back by 0 bases and J by 8 bases. The length of the CDR3 is 16 residues. Per germline, CDR1 SGHNT and CDR2 YYREEE (reference sequence). The CDR3 DNA sequence: TGTGCCAGCAGCTTGGCCGGGCAGGGGGCTCAGAACGGCTACACCTTC. This encodes CASSLAGQGAQNGYTF.

This chain uses TRBV5-8 with TRBJ2-7; 10 bases line up with TRBD1. The CDR3 has 15 residues. Germline V lookup: CDR1 SGHTS, CDR2 YDEGEE. V dropped 3 bases and J dropped 7; count of bases not matched to a gene: 10. In DNA, the CDR3 is TGTGCCAGCAGCTGGACCGGGACAGGGGTCTTAGAGCAGTACTTC. This sequence encodes CASSWTGTGVLEQYF.

This chain joins TRBV5-4 and TRBJ1-4, with unresolved D. The CDR3 loop spans 14 amino acids. The V and J ends lost 1 base and 4 bases respectively, with 8 bases between them. In germline, CDR1 is SGHNT, CDR2 YYREEE (reference sequence). CDR3 coding DNA: TGTGCCAGCAGCTTGACTGGTTTTAATGAAAAACTGTTTTTT. Protein: CASSLTGFNEKLFF.

V gene TRBV7-2 combines with J gene TRBJ2-6; 9 bases agree with TRBD1. V was clipped by 6 bases and J by 4 bases; unmatched bases: 7. The germline V gene has CDR1 SGHTA and CDR2 FQGNSA. This CDR3 region has 16 residues. CDR3 sequence reads: CASRPRTGVGANVLTF. CDR3 DNA: TGTGCCAGCAGACCAAGGACAGGGGTCGGGGCCAACGTCCTGACTTTC.

The CDR3 DNA reads TGTGCCAGCAGCTTAGGGGGGCGCGGGAATCAGCCCCAGCATTTT. Its protein product is CASSLGGRGNQPQHF. J is TRBJ1-5 and V is TRBV7-9; D perhaps matches TRBD1 (6 bases). Trimming took 1 base from V and 4 from J, leaving 11 bases between them. This CDR3 comprises 15 residues. CDR1 is SEHNR, CDR2 FQNEAQ, per germline (reference sequence).